This T cell receptor (beta chain) was documented in a study of graft-versus-host responses after intestinal transplantation. Points on this clone: The antigen is unknown.

The germline CDR1 and CDR2 sequences are SGHKS and YYEKEE (reference sequence). The CDR3 is made up of 18 amino acids. Repertoires were generated with immunoSEQ multiplex PCR, while TCRdb's copy carries only in-frame clones and drops some. The table has around 88,000 clones, approximately 90% seen once; the top ten hold 7.6%. The chain joins TRBV5-5 to TRBJ2-5, with D tentatively TRBD1 (5 bases). TRBJ2-7 matches the DNA end more closely, so the J call is doubtful. Material: unstimulated CD8+ T cells sorted from spleen or lymph node cells, obtained before transplant. The clonotype comes from a human donor who was the organ donor for an intestinal transplant. CDR3 region: CASSLSIIGHSRWYEQYF. CDR3 bases: TGTGCCAGCAGCTTAAGCATAATAGGACATTCAAGGTGGTACGAGCAGTACTTC.